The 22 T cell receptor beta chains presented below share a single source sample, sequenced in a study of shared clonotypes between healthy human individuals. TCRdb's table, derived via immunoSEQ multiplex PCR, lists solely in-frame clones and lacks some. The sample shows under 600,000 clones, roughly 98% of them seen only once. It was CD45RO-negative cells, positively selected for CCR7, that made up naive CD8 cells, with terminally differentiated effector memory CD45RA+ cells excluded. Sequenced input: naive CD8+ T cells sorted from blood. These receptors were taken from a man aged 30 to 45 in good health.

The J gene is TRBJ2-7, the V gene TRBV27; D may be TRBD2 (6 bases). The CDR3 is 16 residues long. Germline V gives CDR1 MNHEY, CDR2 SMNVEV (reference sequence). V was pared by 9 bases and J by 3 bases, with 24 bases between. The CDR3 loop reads CASSPIGGDSGYEQYF. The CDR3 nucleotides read TGTGCCAGTTCCCCAATAGGCGGGGATTCGGGCTACGAGCAGTACTTC.

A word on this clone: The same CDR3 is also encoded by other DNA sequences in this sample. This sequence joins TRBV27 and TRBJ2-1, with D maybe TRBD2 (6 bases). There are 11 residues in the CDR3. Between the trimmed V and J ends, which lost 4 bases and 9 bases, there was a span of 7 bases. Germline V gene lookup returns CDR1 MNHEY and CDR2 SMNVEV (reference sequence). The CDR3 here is CASSSGGEQFF. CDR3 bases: TGTGCCAGCAGTTCCGGGGGTGAGCAGTTCTTC.

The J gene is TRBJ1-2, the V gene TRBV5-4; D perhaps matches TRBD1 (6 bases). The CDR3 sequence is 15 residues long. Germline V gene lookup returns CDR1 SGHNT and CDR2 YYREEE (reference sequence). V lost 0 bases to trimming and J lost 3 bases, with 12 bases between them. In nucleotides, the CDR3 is TGTGCCAGCAGCTTGGTGGAGGACAGACACTATGGCTACACCTTC. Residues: CASSLVEDRHYGYTF.

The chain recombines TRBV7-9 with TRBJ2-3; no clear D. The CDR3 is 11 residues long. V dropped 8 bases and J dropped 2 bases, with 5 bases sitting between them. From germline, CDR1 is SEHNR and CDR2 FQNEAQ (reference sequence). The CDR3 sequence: CASPSTDTQYF. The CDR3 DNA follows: TGTGCCAGCCCTTCCACAGATACGCAGTATTTT.

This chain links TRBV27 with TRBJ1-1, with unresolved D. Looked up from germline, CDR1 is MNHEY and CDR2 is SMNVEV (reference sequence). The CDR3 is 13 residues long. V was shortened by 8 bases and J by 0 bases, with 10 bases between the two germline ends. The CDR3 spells CASRGFMNTEAFF. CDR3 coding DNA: TGTGCCAGCCGCGGGTTCATGAACACTGAAGCTTTCTTT.

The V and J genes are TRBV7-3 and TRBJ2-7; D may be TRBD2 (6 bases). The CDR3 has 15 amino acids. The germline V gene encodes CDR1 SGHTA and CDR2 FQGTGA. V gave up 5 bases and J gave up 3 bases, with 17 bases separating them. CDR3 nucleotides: TGTGCCAGCAGCGTATATCCGGGAGCTGACTACGAGCAGTACTTC. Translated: CASSVYPGADYEQYF.

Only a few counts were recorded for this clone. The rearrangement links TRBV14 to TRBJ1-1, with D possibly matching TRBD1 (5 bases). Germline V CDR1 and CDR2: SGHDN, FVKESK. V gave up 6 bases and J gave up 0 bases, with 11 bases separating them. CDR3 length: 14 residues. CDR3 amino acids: CASSLDSMNTEAFF. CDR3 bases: TGTGCCAGCAGTCTAGACAGCATGAACACTGAAGCTTTCTTT. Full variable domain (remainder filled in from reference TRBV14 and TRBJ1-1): EAGVTQFPSHSVIEKGQTVTLRCDPISGHDNLYWYRRVMGKEIKFLLHFVKESKQDESGMPNNRFLAERTGGTYSTLKVQPAELEDSGVYFCASSLDSMNTEAFFGQGTRLTVV.

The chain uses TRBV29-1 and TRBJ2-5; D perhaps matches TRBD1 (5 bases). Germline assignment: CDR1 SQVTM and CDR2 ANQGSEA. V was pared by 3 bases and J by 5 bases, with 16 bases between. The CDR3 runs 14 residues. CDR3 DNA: TGCAGCGTTGACCTGCAGGGATATTTGGAGACCCAGTACTTC. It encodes CSVDLQGYLETQYF.

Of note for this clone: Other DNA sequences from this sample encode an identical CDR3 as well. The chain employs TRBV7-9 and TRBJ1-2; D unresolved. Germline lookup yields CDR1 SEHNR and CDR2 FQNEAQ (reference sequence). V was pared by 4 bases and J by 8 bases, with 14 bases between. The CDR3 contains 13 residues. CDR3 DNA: TGTGCCAGCAGCTCCAACCCCCTGCGGGGCTACACCTTC. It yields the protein CASSSNPLRGYTF.

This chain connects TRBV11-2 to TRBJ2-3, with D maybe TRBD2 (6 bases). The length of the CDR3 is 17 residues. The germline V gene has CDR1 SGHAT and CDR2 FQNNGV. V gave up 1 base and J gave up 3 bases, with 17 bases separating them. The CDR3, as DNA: TGTGCCAGCAGCTTAGGAACCCTTAGGGGAGGAACAGATACGCAGTATTTT. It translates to CASSLGTLRGGTDTQYF.

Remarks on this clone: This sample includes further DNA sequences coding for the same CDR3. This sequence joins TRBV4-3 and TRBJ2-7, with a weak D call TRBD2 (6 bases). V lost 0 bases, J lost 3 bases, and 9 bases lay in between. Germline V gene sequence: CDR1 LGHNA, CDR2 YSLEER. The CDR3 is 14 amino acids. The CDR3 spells CASSQERGRYEQYF. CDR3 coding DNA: TGCGCCAGCAGCCAAGAGCGGGGCCGCTACGAGCAGTACTTC.

CDR3 in amino acids: CASQGVGETYEQYF. CDR3 bases: TGTGCCAGCCAAGGGGTAGGCGAGACCTACGAGCAGTACTTC. V and J are TRBV11-2 and TRBJ2-7, with a possible D match to TRBD1 (5 bases). CDR3 length: 14 residues. Germline loops: CDR1 SGHAT, CDR2 FQNNGV. The ends were cut back, 8 bases at V and 2 bases at J, with 16 bases in the middle. The variable domain in full, completed from reference TRBV11-2 and TRBJ2-7, reads EAGVAQSPRYKIIEKRQSVAFWCNPISGHATLYWYQQILGQGPKLLIQFQNNGVVDDSQLPKDRFSAERLKGVDSTLKIQPAKLEDSAVYLCASQGVGETYEQYFGPGTRLTVT.

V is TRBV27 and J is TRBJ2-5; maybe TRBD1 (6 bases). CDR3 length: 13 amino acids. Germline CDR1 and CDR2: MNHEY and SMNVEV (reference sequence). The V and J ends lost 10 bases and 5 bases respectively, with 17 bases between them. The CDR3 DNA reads TGTGCCACACTCGGACAGCCAGGGGAGACCCAGTACTTC. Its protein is CATLGQPGETQYF.

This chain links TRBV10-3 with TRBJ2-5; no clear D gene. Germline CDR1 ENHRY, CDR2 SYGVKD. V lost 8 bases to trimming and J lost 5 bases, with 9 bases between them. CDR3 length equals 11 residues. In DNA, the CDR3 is TGTGCCATCGGTACGGAGGAGACCCAGTACTTC. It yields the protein CAIGTEETQYF.

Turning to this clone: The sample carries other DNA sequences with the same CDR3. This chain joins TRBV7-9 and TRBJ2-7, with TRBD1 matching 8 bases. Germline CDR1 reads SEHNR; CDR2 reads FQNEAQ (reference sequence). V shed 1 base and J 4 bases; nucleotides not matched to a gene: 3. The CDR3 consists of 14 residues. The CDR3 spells CASSLGDRGYEQYF. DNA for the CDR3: TGTGCCAGCAGCTTAGGAGACAGGGGATACGAGCAGTACTTC. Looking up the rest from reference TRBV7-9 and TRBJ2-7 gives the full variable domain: DTGVSQNPRHKITKRGQNVTFRCDPISEHNRLYWYRQTLGQGPEFLTYFQNEAQLEKSRLLSDRFSAERPKGSFSTLEIQRTEQGDSAMYLCASSLGDRGYEQYFGPGTRLTVT.

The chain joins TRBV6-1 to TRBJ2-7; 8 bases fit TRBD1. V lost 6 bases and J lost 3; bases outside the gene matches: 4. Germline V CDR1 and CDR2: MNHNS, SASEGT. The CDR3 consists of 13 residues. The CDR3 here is CASRGQDNYEQYF. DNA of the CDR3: TGTGCCAGCAGGGGACAGGACAACTACGAGCAGTACTTC.

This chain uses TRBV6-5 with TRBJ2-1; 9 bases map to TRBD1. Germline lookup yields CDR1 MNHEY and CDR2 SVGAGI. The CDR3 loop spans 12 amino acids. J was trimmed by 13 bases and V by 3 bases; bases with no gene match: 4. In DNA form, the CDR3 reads TGTGCCAGCAGTTATGGGGACAGGGAACAGTTCTTC. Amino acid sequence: CASSYGDREQFF.

The CDR3 DNA sequence: TGTGCCATCAGTGGCGCGGGCAACACAGATACGCAGTATTTT. It encodes CAISGAGNTDTQYF. The J gene is TRBJ2-3, the V gene TRBV10-3; a weak D match, TRBD2 (5 bases). V was clipped by 4 bases and J by 2 bases, with 10 bases between them. The CDR3 contains 14 residues. CDR1 is ENHRY, CDR2 SYGVKD, per germline.

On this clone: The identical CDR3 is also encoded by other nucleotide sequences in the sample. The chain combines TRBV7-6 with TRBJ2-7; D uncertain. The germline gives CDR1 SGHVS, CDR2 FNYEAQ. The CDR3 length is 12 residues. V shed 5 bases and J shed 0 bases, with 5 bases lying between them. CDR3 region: CASSPSSYEQYF. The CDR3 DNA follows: TGTGCCAGCAGCCCCTCCTCCTACGAGCAGTACTTC.

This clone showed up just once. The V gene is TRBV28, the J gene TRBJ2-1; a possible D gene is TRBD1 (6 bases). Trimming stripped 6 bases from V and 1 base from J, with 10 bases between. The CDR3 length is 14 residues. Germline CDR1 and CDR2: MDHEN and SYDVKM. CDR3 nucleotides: TGTGCCAGCAGACAGGGTGAATCCTACAATGAGCAGTTCTTC. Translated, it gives CASRQGESYNEQFF.

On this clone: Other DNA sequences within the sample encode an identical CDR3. CDR3 residues: CATSSGTSGRPYEQYF. The DNA of the CDR3 is TGTGCCACCAGCAGCGGGACTAGCGGGAGGCCCTACGAGCAGTACTTC. The chain is built from TRBV15 and TRBJ2-7; 15 bases map to TRBD2. Germline V CDR1 and CDR2: LNHNV, YYDKDF (reference sequence). There are 16 residues in the CDR3. Trimming removed 3 bases from V and 2 bases from J; junction bases left unmatched: 2.

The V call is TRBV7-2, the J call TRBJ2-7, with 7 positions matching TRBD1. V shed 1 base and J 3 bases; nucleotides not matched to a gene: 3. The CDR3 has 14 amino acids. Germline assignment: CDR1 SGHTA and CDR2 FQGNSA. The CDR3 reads CASSLGDRSYEQYF. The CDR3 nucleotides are TGTGCCAGCAGCTTAGGGGACAGAAGCTACGAGCAGTACTTC.